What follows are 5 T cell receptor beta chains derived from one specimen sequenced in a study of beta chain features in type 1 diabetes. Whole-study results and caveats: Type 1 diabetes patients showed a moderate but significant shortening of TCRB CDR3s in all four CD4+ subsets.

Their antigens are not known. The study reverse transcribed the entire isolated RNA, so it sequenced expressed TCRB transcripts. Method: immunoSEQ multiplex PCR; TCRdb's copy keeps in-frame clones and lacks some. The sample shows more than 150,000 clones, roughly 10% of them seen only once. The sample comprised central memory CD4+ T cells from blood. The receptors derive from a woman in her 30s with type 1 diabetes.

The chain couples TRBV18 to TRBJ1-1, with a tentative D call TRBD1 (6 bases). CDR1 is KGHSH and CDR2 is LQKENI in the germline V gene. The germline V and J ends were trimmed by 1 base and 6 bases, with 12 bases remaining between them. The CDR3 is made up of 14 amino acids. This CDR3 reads CASSPLRGGAEAFF. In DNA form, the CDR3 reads TGTGCCAGCTCACCACTCAGGGGTGGAGCTGAAGCTTTCTTT.

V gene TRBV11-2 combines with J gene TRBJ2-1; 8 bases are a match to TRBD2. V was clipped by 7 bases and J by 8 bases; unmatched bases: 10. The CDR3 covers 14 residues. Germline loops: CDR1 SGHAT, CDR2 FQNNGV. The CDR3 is CASMPGLASDEQFF. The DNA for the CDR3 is TGTGCCAGCATGCCCGGACTAGCAAGCGATGAGCAGTTCTTC. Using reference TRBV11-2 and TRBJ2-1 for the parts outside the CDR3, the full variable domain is EAGVAQSPRYKIIEKRQSVAFWCNPISGHATLYWYQQILGQGPKLLIQFQNNGVVDDSQLPKDRFSAERLKGVDSTLKIQPAKLEDSAVYLCASMPGLASDEQFFGPGTRLTVL.

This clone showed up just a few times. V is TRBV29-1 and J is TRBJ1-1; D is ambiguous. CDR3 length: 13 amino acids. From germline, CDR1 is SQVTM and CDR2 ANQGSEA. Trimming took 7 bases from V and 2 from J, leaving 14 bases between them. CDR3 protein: CSAREGFNTEAFF. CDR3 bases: TGCAGCGCCCGTGAGGGATTTAACACTGAAGCTTTCTTT.

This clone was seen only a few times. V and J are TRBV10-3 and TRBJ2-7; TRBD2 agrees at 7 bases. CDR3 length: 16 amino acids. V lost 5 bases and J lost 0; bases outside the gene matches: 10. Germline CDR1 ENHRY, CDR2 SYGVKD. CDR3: CAISNPSSGSSYEQYF. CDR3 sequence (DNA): TGTGCCATCAGTAACCCTTCTAGCGGTAGCTCCTACGAGCAGTACTTC.

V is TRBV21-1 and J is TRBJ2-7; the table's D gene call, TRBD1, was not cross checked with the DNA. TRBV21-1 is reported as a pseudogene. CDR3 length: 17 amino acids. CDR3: CASRRGCGQGKLYEQYF. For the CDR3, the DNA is TGTGCCAGCCGGAGAGGATGCGGACAGGGTAAACTCTACGAGCAGTACTTC.